The text below deals with one T cell receptor (beta chain). Its cognate antigen is unknown. CDR3 length: 15 residues. V shed 5 bases and J 10 bases; nucleotides not matched to a gene: 8. Germline V CDR1 and CDR2: SGHNT, YENEEA. The data are from a study of cytomegalovirus exposure and HLA in healthy donors. Use of 60 Vbeta and 13 Jbeta primers characterized the PCR. Using immunoSEQ multiplex PCR, the repertoire was profiled, and TCRdb retains in-frame clones only, with some absent. The table records approximately 150,000 clones, 75% to 85% of them present only once. Study conclusions and caveats: A further, later analysis showed that HLA-associated TCR beta chains (compared with equally common others) were more clonally expanded. The classifier, whose performance was assessed in both the original and validation cohorts, reportedly diagnosed cytomegalovirus status with high specificity and sensitivity. As a later analysis revealed, the rate of TCR association differed by HLA locus, with DRB1 most and HLA-C fewest.

The receptor comes from a woman in her twenties or thirties in good health and CMV-seropositive. The specimen was PBMCs. This chain links TRBV11-3 with TRBJ2-1; 13 bases are a match to TRBD2. The chain's CDR3 is CASSLGLAGTGEQFF. In DNA form, the CDR3 reads TGTGCCAGCAGCCTGGGACTAGCGGGAACGGGGGAGCAGTTCTTC.